Below, one T cell receptor (beta chain) is given with its context. Its antigen is as yet unknown. The table came from immunoSEQ multiplex PCR; TCRdb's copy has only in-frame clones and leaves some out. The sample has roughly 200,000 clones, around nine tenths seen once. The data were obtained in a study of cytomegalovirus exposure and HLA in healthy donors. The donors were members of the validation cohort, which comprised 90 to 150 subjects and was separate from the first cohort of 670 or so subjects. With 9 bases removed from V and 1 base from J, the gap between germline ends came to 15 bases. Germline values: CDR1 LNHNV, CDR2 YYDKDF (reference sequence). This CDR3 contains 15 residues. General observations from the study: Researchers catalogued over 150 TCR beta chains as cytomegalovirus-associated. Cytomegalovirus status was reportedly diagnosed by the classifier with high specificity and sensitivity. Under in vitro conditions, a few CMV-associated chains were confirmed as specific for CMV antigens.

Sequences were obtained from PBMCs. The chain couples TRBV15 to TRBJ2-2, with D possibly TRBD1 on 6 matching bases. The TCR originated in a man in his thirties or forties in good health and CMV-seropositive. CDR3 DNA: TGTGCCACAGCGACCGGGACACTGAACACCGGGGAGCTGTTTTTT. Residues: CATATGTLNTGELFF. Filled out from reference TRBV15 and TRBJ2-2, the complete variable domain reads DAMVIQNPRYQVTQFGKPVTLSCSQTLNHNVMYWYQQKSSQAPKLLFHYYDKDFNNEADTPDNFQSRRPNTSFCFLDIRSPGLGDTAMYLCATATGTLNTGELFFGEGSRLTVL.